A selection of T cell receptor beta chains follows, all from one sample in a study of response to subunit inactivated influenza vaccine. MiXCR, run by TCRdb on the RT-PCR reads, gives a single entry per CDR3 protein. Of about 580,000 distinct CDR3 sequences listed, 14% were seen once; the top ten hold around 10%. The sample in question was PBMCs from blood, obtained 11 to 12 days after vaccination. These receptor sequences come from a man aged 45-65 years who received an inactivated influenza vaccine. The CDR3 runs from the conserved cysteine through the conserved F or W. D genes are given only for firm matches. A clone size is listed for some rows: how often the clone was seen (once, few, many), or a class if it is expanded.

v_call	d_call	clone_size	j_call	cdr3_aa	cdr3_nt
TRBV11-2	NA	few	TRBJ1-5	CASSLGRGSNSNQPQHF	TGTGCCAGCAGCTTAGGCAGGGGTAGTAATAGCAATCAGCCCCAGCATTTT
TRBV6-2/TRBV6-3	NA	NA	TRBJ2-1	CASSYVASPLGFF	TGTGCCAGCAGTTATGTGGCTAGCCCCCTCGGGTTCTTC
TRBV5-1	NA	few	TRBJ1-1	CASSLAARATEAFF	TGCGCCAGCAGCTTGGCCGCCAGGGCCACTGAAGCTTTCTTT
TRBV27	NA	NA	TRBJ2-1	CASRTIRRGIEQFF	TGTGCCAGCAGGACTATCAGGAGGGGTATTGAGCAGTTCTTC
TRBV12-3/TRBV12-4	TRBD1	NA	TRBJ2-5	CASTYRGGETQYF	TGTGCCAGCACCTACAGGGGTGGAGAGACCCAGTACTTC
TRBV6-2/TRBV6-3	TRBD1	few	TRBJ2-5	CASIPGQGYETQYF	TGTGCCAGCATACCGGGACAGGGGTACGAGACCCAGTACTTC
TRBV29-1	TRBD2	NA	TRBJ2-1	CSVPGTSGRIRDEQFF	TGCAGCGTTCCCGGGACTAGCGGGAGAATCCGCGATGAGCAGTTCTTC
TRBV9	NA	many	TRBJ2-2	CASSGTALNTGELFF	TGTGCCAGCAGCGGGACAGCTTTGAACACCGGGGAGCTGTTTTTT
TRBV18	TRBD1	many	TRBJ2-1	CASSAGTGGYNEQFF	TGTGCCAGCTCAGCCGGGACAGGGGGTTACAATGAGCAGTTCTTC
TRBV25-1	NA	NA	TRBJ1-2	CASSNGLGYTF	TGTGCCAGCAGTAACGGACTTGGCTACACCTTC
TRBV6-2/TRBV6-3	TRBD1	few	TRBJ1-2	CASMRAGGATYGYTF	TGTGCCAGCATGCGGGCAGGGGGCGCAACCTATGGCTACACCTTC
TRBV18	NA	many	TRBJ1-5	CASSRDSNQPQHF	TGTGCCAGCAGCCGGGACAGCAATCAGCCCCAGCATTTT
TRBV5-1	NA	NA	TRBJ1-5	CASSLESGSGQPQHF	TGCGCCAGCAGCTTGGAATCTGGCAGTGGTCAGCCCCAGCATTTT
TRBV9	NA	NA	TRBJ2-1	CASSVASGQYNEQFF	TGTGCCAGCAGCGTAGCTTCGGGGCAGTACAATGAGCAGTTCTTC
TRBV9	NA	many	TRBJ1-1	CASSPHSAQDTEAFF	TGTGCCAGCAGCCCCCACAGCGCCCAAGACACTGAAGCTTTCTTT
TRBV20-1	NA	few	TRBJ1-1	CSARLPGRRLMNTEAFF	TGCAGTGCTAGACTACCCGGACGCCGGCTAATGAACACTGAAGCTTTCTTT
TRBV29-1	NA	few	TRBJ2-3	CSVVRVITDTQYF	TGCAGCGTTGTCCGCGTGATCACAGATACGCAGTATTTT
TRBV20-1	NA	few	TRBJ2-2	CSARLQFAGELFF	TGCAGTGCTAGACTACAGTTCGCCGGGGAGCTGTTTTTT
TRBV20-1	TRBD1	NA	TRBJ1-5	CSASQGAGNQPQHF	TGCAGTGCGTCTCAGGGGGCAGGTAATCAGCCCCAGCATTTT
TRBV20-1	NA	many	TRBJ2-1	CSAMMGPPLNNEQFF	TGCAGTGCTATGATGGGACCTCCTCTAAACAATGAGCAGTTCTTC
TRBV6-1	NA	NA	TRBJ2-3	CASTPGGTSTDTQYF	TGTGCCAGCACCCCTGGAGGCACTAGCACAGATACGCAGTATTTT
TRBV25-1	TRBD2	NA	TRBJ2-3	CASSDLLAGVPASDTQYF	TGTGCCAGCAGTGACCTGTTAGCGGGAGTCCCAGCTTCAGATACGCAGTATTTT
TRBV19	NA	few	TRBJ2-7	CASSTRDTTYEQYF	TGTGCCAGTAGTACCCGGGACACCACCTACGAGCAGTACTTC
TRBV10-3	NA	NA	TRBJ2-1	CAISESKAHNEQFF	TGTGCCATCAGTGAGTCAAAGGCCCATAATGAGCAGTTCTTC
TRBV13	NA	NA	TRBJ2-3	CASSFARGADTQYF	TGTGCCAGCAGCTTTGCCAGGGGAGCAGATACGCAGTATTTT